This T cell receptor (beta chain) was found in a study of molecular identifiers for immune sequencing clone quantification (dated by TCRdb to 2017 to 2018). Notes on the research overall: For a replicate experiment, RNA from approximately 20,000 or 100,000 naive CD8 T cells was divided into five aliquots, of which four were sequenced. CD8 T cells were used in a methods study to benchmark molecular-identifier clustering-based TCR repertoire sequencing (MIDCIRS) and TCR RNA copy counting.

The CDR3, from cysteine to phenylalanine, totals 15 residues. The sequence is cut down to CDR3 DNA, 45 bases in frame from base 1. Between the V and J ends, shortened by 0 bases and 2 bases respectively, the junction contains 5 bases. What the study reported, not specific to this receptor: Spiked-in Jurkat TCR RNA (about ten copies' worth), which is not part of the donor repertoire, was contained in the naive libraries. A single cell's worth of spiked-in Jurkat TCR RNA was reported detectable even among about 1.1 million naive CD8 T cells. Approximately 3.1 recovered TCR RNA copies per cell were obtained by modeling, versus approximately 10 by digital PCR, implying a capture efficiency of approximately 27%. Clones above 20 RNA copies held over 97% of molecules in CMV-specific effector cells but under 1% in naive cells. Without barcode sub-clustering, chimeric consensus sequences inflated TCR diversity; chimeras reached as high as 47%. Identical TCR molecules sharing a barcode could cause highly expanded clone sizes to be underestimated.

Libraries of naive CD8 T cells were generated from around 20,000 to 990,000 sorted cells, with 10%, 30% or 50% of the purified RNA used. On a BD FACSAria II, naive CD8 T cells were FACS-sorted as CD8+CD4-CCR7+CD45RA+ and collected into RLT Plus buffer. Around 10 TCR copies' worth of Jurkat RNA were spiked into roughly 17,000-1,100,000 naive CD8 T cell samples to test detection sensitivity. Enrichment of CD8 T cells was done with RosetteSep CD8+ T Cell Enrichment Cocktail plus Ficoll-Paque, and ACK red cell lysis came afterward. Library generation was performed with PCR. Sequenced on an Illumina HiSeq 4000. Bulk TCR libraries were made following a previously described method, with the TCR primers given in Table S5. The Qiagen AllPrep DNA/RNA kit was used to purify total RNA. Before any analysis, reads coming from multiple sequencing runs of the same library were combined into one pool. In the original analysis: Reads were retained only if their TCR constant sequence matched exactly, and those retained reads were trimmed to 150 nt and grouped according to their 12-nt molecular barcodes. Reads inside each barcode group were sub-clustered using a 15% Levenshtein threshold, and a quality-weighted consensus sequence was constructed for each RNA molecule. Non-functional sequences were excluded, and lower-count sequences lying one edit away from another sequence were also excluded. On the basis of fitting two negative binomial distributions, barcode sub-clusters with fewer than 20% of the maximum read count were discarded. The public sequencing data were trimmed at Q25 with fastp and processed into clonotypes with MiXCR by TCRdb, which kept only in-frame beta chains. Each entry merges the rows of one CDR3 protein and shows their most common DNA and genes. TCRdb's processing, not the authors' own work, is the source of the V and J calls. For this sample there are hundreds of thousands of distinct CDR3 sequences; about 21% appear just once. The ten largest make up over 0.7% of the sample.

The table lists this clonotype with many counts. It lacks a known antigen. No clone much larger than this one lies a single base away; base qualities are absent. The clonotype was recovered from a human donor in good health. Some libraries in this study had Jurkat cell RNA spiked in. Sequencing was performed on naive CD8+ T cells from blood, with Jurkat cell RNA spiked in. The sample's cell subset or site, from its label and the paper: FACS-sorted CD8+CD4-CCR7+CD45RA+ naive T cells. The V gene is TRBV23-1 and the J gene is TRBJ2-6; the D gene cannot be resolved beyond TRBD1 or TRBD2, each matching 5 bases. TRBV23-1 is given ORF status, its function remaining uncertain. The nucleotide sequence reads as follows: TGCGCCAGCAGTCAATCGGGACCTGGGGCCAACGTCCTGACTTTC. Its protein product is CASSQSGPGANVLTF.